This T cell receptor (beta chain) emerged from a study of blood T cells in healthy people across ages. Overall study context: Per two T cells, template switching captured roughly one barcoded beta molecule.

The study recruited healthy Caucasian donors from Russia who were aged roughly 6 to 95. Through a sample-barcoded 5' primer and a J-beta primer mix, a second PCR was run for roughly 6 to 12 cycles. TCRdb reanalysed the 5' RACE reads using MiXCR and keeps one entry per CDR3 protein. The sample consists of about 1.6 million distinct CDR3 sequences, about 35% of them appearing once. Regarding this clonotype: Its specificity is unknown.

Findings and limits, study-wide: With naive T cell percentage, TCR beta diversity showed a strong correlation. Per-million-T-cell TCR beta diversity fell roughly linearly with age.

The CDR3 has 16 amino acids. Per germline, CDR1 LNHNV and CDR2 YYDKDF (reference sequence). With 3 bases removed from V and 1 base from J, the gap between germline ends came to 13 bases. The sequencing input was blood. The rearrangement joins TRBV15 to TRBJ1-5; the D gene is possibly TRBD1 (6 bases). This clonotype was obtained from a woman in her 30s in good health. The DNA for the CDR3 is TGTGCCACCAGCAGGGGTCGGGGGGCAAGCAATCAGCCCCAGCATTTT. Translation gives CATSRGRGASNQPQHF.